The 5 T cell receptor beta chains listed next were all sequenced from one sample in a study of cytomegalovirus exposure and HLA in healthy donors. Assay: immunoSEQ multiplex PCR; the TCRdb copy retains only in-frame clones and omits some. Among about 160,000 clones listed, more than 80% were seen once. Sequenced sample: PBMCs. Source of these receptors: a woman between 18 and 30 years old in good health and CMV-seropositive.

The chain links TRBV11-2 to TRBJ1-3; 8 bases are shared with TRBD1. V was pared by 3 bases and J by 4 bases, with 11 bases of the junction left unmatched. Germline V CDR1 and CDR2: SGHAT, FQNNGV. The CDR3 sequence is 17 residues long. The CDR3 coding sequence is TGTGCCAGCAGCTTGACAATGACAGGGGTAGAGGGAAACACCATATATTTT. It codes for CASSLTMTGVEGNTIYF.

The chain combines TRBV2 with TRBJ2-2; 7 bases align to TRBD2. The CDR3 extends over 13 amino acids. Germline values: CDR1 SNHLY, CDR2 FYNNEI. Germline trimming cut 7 bases from V and 6 bases from J; bases unmatched to any gene: 5. DNA for the CDR3: TGTGCCAGCAACCAGGGAGGGTCCGGGGAGCTGTTTTTT. Residues: CASNQGGSGELFF.

The chain is built from TRBV4-3 and TRBJ2-1; TRBD1 matches at 7 bases. This CDR3 has 12 amino acids. Germline V gene data show CDR1 as LGHNA and CDR2 as YSLEER. The J segment lost 13 bases and the V segment lost 1 base, leaving 4 bases of the junction unmatched. CDR3 residues: CASSQAKGAQFF. The CDR3 nucleotides read TGCGCCAGCAGCCAAGCTAAGGGGGCCCAGTTCTTC.

The rearrangement links TRBV28 to TRBJ2-5; D not resolved. The germline CDR1 and CDR2 sequences are MDHEN and SYDVKM. The length of the CDR3 is 12 residues. Trimming pared 4 bases from V and 4 bases from J, leaving 7 bases between. As DNA, the CDR3 is TGTGCCAGCAGTTATCGCGTAGAGACCCAGTACTTC. Translation gives CASSYRVETQYF.

The rearrangement links TRBV11-2 to TRBJ2-5, with TRBD2 identical over 9 bases. The length of the CDR3 is 16 residues. The germline gives CDR1 SGHAT, CDR2 FQNNGV. The V and J ends lost 4 bases and 2 bases, in that order; junction bases with no gene match: 8. CDR3 region: CASSSIGTSNQETQYF. The CDR3, as DNA: TGTGCCAGCAGCTCAATTGGGACTAGCAATCAAGAGACCCAGTACTTC.